A selection of T cell receptor beta chains follows, all from one sample in a study of identical twins. In TCRdb, the 5' RACE reads were re-called with MiXCR into one record per CDR3 protein. The table has around 300,000 distinct CDR3 sequences, more than 6.5% seen once. The data were also submitted as part of a second study, on yellow fever vaccine responses in identical twins.

The material sequenced was memory (CD45RO+) T cells sorted from blood. The receptors stem from a woman aged 18-30 years in good health. Each CDR3 is given with its conserved first and last residue. Each record gives: D gene, clone size, V gene, J gene, CDR3 DNA, CDR3 protein. The D gene is left open where the match is weak. Clone size, where shown, is once, few, many, or a class for clones that have expanded.

d_call: TRBD1
clone_size: few
v_call: TRBV9
j_call: TRBJ1-1
cdr3_nt: TGTGCCAGCAGCGTCGGGACAGGTCGGACGAACACTGAAGCTTTCTTT
cdr3_aa: CASSVGTGRTNTEAFF

d_call: .
clone_size: few
v_call: TRBV3-1
j_call: TRBJ2-1
cdr3_nt: TGTGCCAGCAGCCAGGGCGCGCAGATCTTC
cdr3_aa: CASSQGAQIF

d_call: TRBD2
clone_size: .
v_call: TRBV3-1
j_call: TRBJ2-5
cdr3_nt: TGTGCCAGCAGCCAAGACTTGGGACTAGCGGGGGAGGGCCGAAAAGAGACCCAGTACTTC
cdr3_aa: CASSQDLGLAGEGRKETQYF

d_call: TRBD1
clone_size: few
v_call: TRBV5-4
j_call: TRBJ2-1
cdr3_nt: TGTGCCAGCAGTGACAGGGGACCTACCAACAATGAGCAGTTCTTC
cdr3_aa: CASSDRGPTNNEQFF

d_call: .
clone_size: .
v_call: TRBV20-1
j_call: TRBJ1-4
cdr3_nt: TGCAGTGCTCCCGGATTTAATGAAAAACTGTTTTTT
cdr3_aa: CSAPGFNEKLFF

d_call: .
clone_size: many
v_call: TRBV10-3
j_call: TRBJ2-3
cdr3_nt: TGTGCCATCAGTGAGTCGGGTGGCACAGATACGCAGTATTTT
cdr3_aa: CAISESGGTDTQYF

d_call: .
clone_size: many
v_call: TRBV7-8
j_call: TRBJ2-3
cdr3_nt: TGTGCCAGCAGGGTTCGACAGGTTAGCACAGATACGCAGTATTTT
cdr3_aa: CASRVRQVSTDTQYF

d_call: .
clone_size: .
v_call: TRBV19
j_call: TRBJ2-7
cdr3_nt: TGTGCCAGTAGTAGCAGCGGCAGTTTTCCCTACGAGCAGTACTTC
cdr3_aa: CASSSSGSFPYEQYF

d_call: TRBD1
clone_size: many
v_call: TRBV20-1
j_call: TRBJ1-3
cdr3_nt: TGCAGTGTGACAGGGGTAAATGGAAACACCATATATTTT
cdr3_aa: CSVTGVNGNTIYF

d_call: .
clone_size: few
v_call: TRBV6-1
j_call: TRBJ1-2
cdr3_nt: TGTGCCAGCAGTGAAGCGCACCGACAGACTACTAACTATGGCTACACCTTC
cdr3_aa: CASSEAHRQTTNYGYTF

d_call: TRBD2
clone_size: many
v_call: TRBV19
j_call: TRBJ2-7
cdr3_nt: TGTGCCAGTAGTATCACTAGCGGGGACTACGAGCAGTACTTC
cdr3_aa: CASSITSGDYEQYF